These T cell receptor beta chains were read from a single sample in a study of T cell responses to AZD1222 COVID-19 vaccine. The table came from immunoSEQ multiplex PCR; TCRdb's copy has only in-frame clones and leaves some out. Among over 100,000 clones listed, roughly 86% were seen once. This specimen consisted of peripheral blood, obtained on day 0 of MenACWY control vaccination. The source is an adult in good health. The CDR3 runs from the conserved cysteine through the conserved F or W. The order of the fields is clone size, J gene, V gene, D gene, CDR3 DNA, CDR3 protein. The D gene is left open where the match is weak. Not every row has a clone size; where given, it reads once, few, many or a size class.

>.|TRBJ2-1|TRBV29-1|.
TGCAGCGTCCAAAGGGGGGTCTCCGCCAATGAGCAGTTCTTC
CSVQRGVSANEQFF
>.|TRBJ1-2|TRBV18|.
TGTGCCAGCTCACCGGCTTTTGACAGGTCTAACTATGGCTACACCTTC
CASSPAFDRSNYGYTF
>once|TRBJ1-6|TRBV5-4|TRBD1
TGTGCCAGCAGCGCCACAGGGGGGAAATCACCCCTCCACTTT
CASSATGGKSPLHF
>.|TRBJ1-5|TRBV6-2/TRBV6-3|.
TGTGCCAGCAGTTACACAAACCGAGGCAATCAGCCCCAGCATTTT
CASSYTNRGNQPQHF
>once|TRBJ2-2|TRBV19|TRBD2
TGTGCCAGCACTAGGCGGGAGGGCGTTAACGGGGAGCTGTTTTTT
CASTRREGVNGELFF
>.|TRBJ2-5|TRBV6-2/TRBV6-3|TRBD2
TGTGCCAGCAGTTACGATTATCGAACTAGCGGGACCCAGTACTTC
CASSYDYRTSGTQYF
>.|TRBJ1-4|TRBV4-3|.
TGCGCCAGCAGCCAAGGGACAAAATACTGGAGTGAAAAACTGTTTTTT
CASSQGTKYWSEKLFF
>.|TRBJ1-6|TRBV25-1|.
TGTGCCAGCAGTGATGACGTCCGGGGCCTTAATTCACCCCTCCACTTT
CASSDDVRGLNSPLHF
>.|TRBJ2-1|TRBV7-9|.
TGTGCCAGCAGCGGCGCTGGCTCCTACAATGAGCAGTTCTTC
CASSGAGSYNEQFF
>.|TRBJ2-3|TRBV5-4|TRBD2
TGTGCCAGCAGCTTCTCGAGCGGGGGATCTAGCACAGATACGCAGTATTTT
CASSFSSGGSSTDTQYF
>.|TRBJ2-3|TRBV12-5|TRBD2
TGTGCTAGTGGTTCTAGCGGAAACACAGATACGCAGTATTTT
CASGSSGNTDTQYF
>.|TRBJ2-2|TRBV7-7|TRBD2
TGTGCCAGCAGCCCGGGGACTAGCGGGTACACCGGGGAGCTGTTTTTT
CASSPGTSGYTGELFF
>.|TRBJ1-5|TRBV4-1|.
TGCGCCAGCAGCCAAGATCGGGATCACGGGGGGACGCAGCCCCAGCATTTT
CASSQDRDHGGTQPQHF
>.|TRBJ2-3|TRBV19|.
TGTGCCAGTAGTATTTTGCAGGGGCATGGCGATACGCAGTATTTT
CASSILQGHGDTQYF
>.|TRBJ1-5|TRBV9|.
TGTGCCAGCAGCGTAGGGGGGGCCCCCAATCAGCCCCAGCATTTT
CASSVGGAPNQPQHF
>.|TRBJ2-2|TRBV9|.
TGTGCCAGCAGCGGGGAGTGGGGCAGGGGAACTAACACCGGGGAGCTGTTTTTT
CASSGEWGRGTNTGELFF
>once|TRBJ1-1|TRBV6-2/TRBV6-3|.
TGTGCCAGCAGTCCCGGTGGGACGATCACTGAAGCTTTCTTT
CASSPGGTITEAFF
>.|TRBJ2-7|TRBV3-1/TRBV3-2|.
TGTGCCAGCAGCCAATCGTCCGAGCAGTACTTC
CASSQSSEQYF
>once|TRBJ2-7|TRBV7-2|.
TGTGCCAGCAGAAGTACCGGGACGAGTTCCTACGAGCAGTACTTC
CASRSTGTSSYEQYF
>.|TRBJ2-1|TRBV3-1/TRBV3-2|TRBD2
TGTGCCAGCAGCCAAGACGGACTAGCGCGGGAGCAGTTCTTC
CASSQDGLAREQFF
>.|TRBJ1-3|TRBV11-2|.
TGTGCCAGCAGCTTATTTGGAAACACCATATATTTT
CASSLFGNTIYF
>.|TRBJ1-6|TRBV7-2|.
TGTGCCAGCAGCCTAAACCGGGACCCCTATAATTCACCCCTCCACTTT
CASSLNRDPYNSPLHF
>.|TRBJ1-3|TRBV24-1|TRBD1
TGTGCCACCAGTGAAGCGACAGGGGACTCTGGAAACACCATATATTTT
CATSEATGDSGNTIYF
>.|TRBJ2-5|TRBV12-3/TRBV12-4|.
TGTGCCAGCAGCCCCGCGGGTCAAGAGACCCAGTACTTC
CASSPAGQETQYF
>.|TRBJ2-2|TRBV11-3|.
TGTGCCAGCAGCTTAGAGGCGAACACCGGGGAGCTGTTTTTT
CASSLEANTGELFF
>.|TRBJ2-1|TRBV6-5|.
TGTGCCAGCAGTTACATCGCGGGGACCTACAATGAGCAGTTCTTC
CASSYIAGTYNEQFF
>.|TRBJ1-3|TRBV2|TRBD1
TGTGCCAGCAGTGAAGTCGGACAGGTTGGCGGAAACACCATATATTTT
CASSEVGQVGGNTIYF
>once|TRBJ2-5|TRBV7-2|.
TGTGCCAGCAGCCAGGCATGGGAATATTTACAAGAGACCCAGTACTTC
CASSQAWEYLQETQYF
>.|TRBJ1-5|TRBV7-2|.
TGTGCCAGCAGCACGAGGGGGAATCAGCCCCAGCATTTT
CASSTRGNQPQHF
>.|TRBJ1-1|TRBV6-5|TRBD1
TGTGCCAGCACCCCAGGGGGGCGGGGGACTGAAGCTTTCTTT
CASTPGGRGTEAFF
>.|TRBJ2-1|TRBV28|TRBD2
TGTGCCAGCAGTTCCCAAGCGGGGGGCTACAATGAGCAGTTCTTC
CASSSQAGGYNEQFF
>.|TRBJ1-6|TRBV28|TRBD1
TGTGCCAGCAGCCGGGGGGACAGGTTGAATTCACCCCTCCACTTT
CASSRGDRLNSPLHF
>.|TRBJ2-7|TRBV5-6|.
TGTGCCAGCAGGGAGGGACTCCCGAGTGGGGAGCAGTACTTC
CASREGLPSGEQYF
>.|TRBJ1-6|TRBV5-1|.
TGCGCCAGCAGCTTGAATCAGCGGCAGGGGTTTAATTCACCCCTCCACTTT
CASSLNQRQGFNSPLHF
>.|TRBJ2-3|TRBV9|.
TGTGCCAGCAGCGTGACGGGGGGCTTGGATACGCAGTATTTT
CASSVTGGLDTQYF
>.|TRBJ2-7|TRBV19|.
TGTGCCAGTAGTAACCCTCCAGCCTACGAGCAGTACTTC
CASSNPPAYEQYF
>.|TRBJ2-7|TRBV14|TRBD1
TGTGCCAGCAGCCAAGATGAGACAGGGGGGGCCTACGAGCAGTACTTC
CASSQDETGGAYEQYF
>.|TRBJ1-2|TRBV11-2|TRBD1
TGTGCCAGCAGCTCCCGGGACAGCTCGACTAACTATGGCTACACCTTC
CASSSRDSSTNYGYTF
>once|TRBJ1-2|TRBV7-9|.
TGTGCCAGCAGCTTATTTGGCAGAAGACCTTATGGCTACACCTTC
CASSLFGRRPYGYTF
>once|TRBJ2-7|TRBV20-1|.
TGCAGTGCTAGTCGTCGGGCACTAGCCTCCTACGAGCAGTACTTC
CSASRRALASYEQYF
>.|TRBJ1-5|TRBV18|.
TGTGCCAGCTCACCACCGGGGAGGGGTTCCAATCAGCCCCAGCATTTT
CASSPPGRGSNQPQHF
>.|TRBJ1-2|TRBV28|TRBD1
TGTGCCAGCACCCAGGACAGGGGGCTTGGAGGCTACACCTTC
CASTQDRGLGGYTF
>.|TRBJ2-2|TRBV5-1|TRBD2
TGCGCCAGCAGTCCAACGAAAAGGACTAGCGGGGGTTACACCGGGGAGCTGTTTTTT
CASSPTKRTSGGYTGELFF
>.|TRBJ2-7|TRBV2|.
TGTGCCAGCAGTGACAGGCTCTCCTACGAGCAGTACTTC
CASSDRLSYEQYF
>.|TRBJ2-1|TRBV3-1/TRBV3-2|.
TGTGCCAGCAGCCCTAGGGACGGACACAATGAGCAGTTCTTC
CASSPRDGHNEQFF